What follows are 17 T cell receptor beta chains derived from one specimen sequenced in a study of blood T cell repertoires in COVID-19. Using immunoSEQ multiplex PCR, the repertoire was profiled, and TCRdb retains in-frame clones only, with some absent. This table has over 200,000 clones, about 84% appearing once. The material sequenced was PBMCs or T cells enriched from blood (not recorded which). The receptors here all came from a man aged 55-75 years who had recovered from COVID-19.

V is TRBV6-5 and J is TRBJ1-5; 7 nucleotides line up with TRBD1. CDR3 length: 13 residues. The V gene's germline CDR1 is MNHEY and CDR2 SVGAGI. V lost 6 bases, J lost 4 bases, and 3 bases stayed unmatched. The CDR3 loop reads CASRTGINQPQHF. As DNA, the CDR3 is TGTGCCAGCAGGACAGGGATAAATCAGCCCCAGCATTTT.

CDR3 coding DNA: TGTGCCAGTAGTATAGAGCCTAGTTGGGTACACAATGAGCAGTTCTTC. It specifies CASSIEPSWVHNEQFF. The genes are TRBV19 and TRBJ2-1; D remains unclear. V was clipped by 0 bases and J by 5 bases, with 14 bases between them. Germline-derived CDR1 and CDR2 are LNHDA and SQIVND (reference sequence). The CDR3 has 16 residues.

J is TRBJ2-1 and V is TRBV11-3; maybe TRBD2 (5 bases). In germline, CDR1 is SGHNT, CDR2 YENEEA. The germline V and J ends were trimmed by 4 bases and 10 bases, with 17 bases remaining between them. There are 14 residues in the CDR3. The CDR3 DNA reads as TGTGCCAGCAGCTCAACAGAGTATTCGGGGGAGCAGTTCTTC. It translates to CASSSTEYSGEQFF.

This clone has more than one count but fewer than ten. This chain uses TRBV5-6 with TRBJ1-2; 8 bases match TRBD1. There are 16 residues in the CDR3. Trimming removed 0 bases from V and 8 bases from J; junction bases left unmatched: 12. CDR1 is SGHDT, CDR2 YYEEEE, per germline. The CDR3 reads CASSLAERQGFKGYTF. Written as DNA, the CDR3 is TGTGCCAGCAGCTTGGCCGAGAGACAGGGGTTTAAAGGCTACACCTTC.

The rearrangement links TRBV3-1 (or the pseudogene TRBV3-2) to TRBJ1-3, with 8 bases that match TRBD1. Germline CDR1 is LGHDT and CDR2 is YNNKEL (reference sequence). This CDR3 has 17 amino acids. V trimming: 3 bases; J trimming: 0 bases; junction bases outside the gene matches: 7. CDR3 in amino acids: CASSHPATGGSGNTIYF. CDR3 DNA: TGTGCCAGCAGCCACCCCGCCACAGGGGGCTCTGGAAACACCATATATTTT.

The rearrangement uses TRBV6-1 and TRBJ2-3, with D possibly TRBD2 on 5 matching bases. Trimming took off 2 bases at V and 1 base at J, with 16 bases between the two ends. The CDR3 runs 17 residues. CDR1 is MNHNS, CDR2 SASEGT, per germline. CDR3 sequence reads: CASSERLEGLGTDTQYF. The CDR3 DNA reads as TGTGCCAGCAGTGAACGTTTAGAGGGCTTGGGCACAGATACGCAGTATTTT.

This sequence joins TRBV4-2 and TRBJ1-1; D gene unclear. CDR1 LGHNA and CDR2 YNFKEQ come from the germline V gene. The CDR3 has 15 residues. Trimming cost V 0 bases and J 2 bases, with 10 bases left between them. The CDR3 nucleotides read TGTGCCAGCAGCCAAGATCCTAATCCCAACACTGAAGCTTTCTTT. Residues: CASSQDPNPNTEAFF.

This chain connects TRBV6-6 to TRBJ2-5; 7 nucleotides match TRBD1. V lost 5 bases to trimming and J lost 1 base; unmatched junction nucleotides: 4. Germline CDR1 and CDR2: MNHNY and SVGAGI (reference sequence). The CDR3 spans 14 residues. In DNA, the CDR3 is TGTGCCAGCAGTCGGGGACAGCTCCAAGAGACCCAGTACTTC. Translating gives CASSRGQLQETQYF.

This clone was counted a single time. The chain uses TRBV6-1 and TRBJ1-4; a weak D match, TRBD1 (5 bases). There are 13 residues in the CDR3. V dropped 3 bases and J dropped 8 bases, with 10 bases sitting between them. Germline lookup yields CDR1 MNHNS and CDR2 SASEGT. The chain's CDR3 is CASSDGEGEKLFF. CDR3 bases: TGTGCCAGCAGTGACGGGGAGGGGGAAAAACTGTTTTTT.

This clone was counted many times. Other DNA sequences in this sample translate to the same CDR3. This chain uses TRBV29-1 with TRBJ1-1; TRBD1 matches at 8 bases. Germline CDR1 reads SQVTM; CDR2 reads ANQGSEA. The CDR3 is made up of 13 amino acids. V was pared by 5 bases and J by 3 bases, with 5 bases of the junction left unmatched. This CDR3 reads CSVTDRADTEAFF. The CDR3 DNA reads as TGCAGCGTTACGGACAGGGCTGACACTGAAGCTTTCTTT.

V and J are TRBV3-1 (or the pseudogene TRBV3-2) and TRBJ2-3; 12 bases are shared with TRBD2. With 0 bases clipped from V and 4 bases from J, the junction kept 8 bases outside the gene matches. CDR1 and CDR2 (germline): LGHDT, YNNKEL (reference sequence). The CDR3 extends over 18 amino acids. CDR3 loop: CASSQDKLAGGVADTQYF. For the CDR3, the DNA is TGTGCCAGCAGCCAAGATAAACTAGCGGGGGGAGTCGCAGATACGCAGTATTTT.

This sequence joins TRBV2 and TRBJ1-2, with TRBD1 matching over 7 bases. In germline, CDR1 is SNHLY, CDR2 FYNNEI. This CDR3 spans 15 amino acids. V shed 7 bases and J 2 bases; nucleotides not matched to a gene: 10. For the CDR3, the DNA is TGTGCCAGCACCACATTGGGGACAGCGAACTATGGCTACACCTTC. Its protein product is CASTTLGTANYGYTF.

V and J are TRBV6-5 and TRBJ2-1, with 10 bases identical to TRBD1. CDR1 is MNHEY, CDR2 SVGAGI, per germline. With 6 bases clipped from V and 4 bases from J, the junction kept 6 bases outside the gene matches. The length of the CDR3 is 15 residues. CDR3 nucleotides: TGTGCCAGCAGGAAACCGGGACAGGGGTACAATGAGCAGTTCTTC. Its protein is CASRKPGQGYNEQFF.

V usage is TRBV6-5 and J usage is TRBJ1-5; D call uncertain. Germline values: CDR1 MNHEY, CDR2 SVGAGI. The germline V and J ends were trimmed by 5 bases and 7 bases, with 12 bases remaining between them. The CDR3 totals 13 residues. The CDR3 is CASSSRHGQPQHF. CDR3 DNA: TGTGCCAGCAGTAGTCGGCACGGGCAGCCCCAGCATTTT.

The chain is built from TRBV7-9 and TRBJ1-1; D ambiguous. CDR3 length equals 15 residues. The V and J ends lost 5 bases and 1 base respectively, with 14 bases between them. Germline CDR1 and CDR2: SEHNR and FQNEAQ (reference sequence). CDR3 in amino acids: CASSPRLGSNTEAFF. CDR3 nucleotides: TGTGCCAGCAGCCCCAGACTGGGTTCGAACACTGAAGCTTTCTTT.

This CDR3 is CASSLGGNLNPGELFF. CDR3 coding DNA: TGTGCCAGCAGCTTAGGAGGCAACCTCAACCCCGGGGAGCTGTTTTTT. V usage is TRBV11-2 and J usage is TRBJ2-2; D unresolved. The CDR3 runs to 16 residues. Germline V gene sequence: CDR1 SGHAT, CDR2 FQNNGV. Trimming took off 1 base at V and 6 bases at J, with 15 bases between the two ends.

This rearrangement joins TRBV4-3 to TRBJ1-2; D perhaps matches TRBD1 (5 bases). Between the trimmed V and J ends, which lost 3 bases and 4 bases, there was a span of 18 bases. The CDR3 extends over 16 amino acids. Germline values: CDR1 LGHNA, CDR2 YSLEER. DNA of the CDR3: TGCGCCAGCAGCCAGACCCAGGGTCCAGTCAGCTATGGCTACACCTTC. As protein: CASSQTQGPVSYGYTF.